Presented here are 28 T cell receptor beta chains from one specimen sequenced in a study of breast tumors, draining lymph nodes, adjacent tissues. TCRdb used MiXCR to reprocess the multiplex PCR reads, holding one entry per CDR3 protein. The sample holds 200,000 or so distinct CDR3 sequences, around 29% seen once. Samples came from axillary lymph nodes draining the breast cancer. The sequencing input was axillary lymph node tissue. All receptors come from a female donor with breast cancer. Some clones in this sample may be carry-over from other donors' samples.

A word on this clonotype: This likely comes from a read error, as the CDR3 has no conserved phenylalanine or tryptophan at its end. The rearrangement joins TRBV7-9 to TRBJ1-6, with D tentatively TRBD1 (6 bases). The CDR3 has 14 amino acids. V was shortened by 3 bases and J by 7 bases, with 10 bases between the two germline ends. The germline gives CDR1 SEHNR, CDR2 FQNEAQ (reference sequence). For the CDR3, the DNA is TGTGCCAGCAGCTTGGACAGCTTAAATTCACCCCTCCACCTT. Protein: CASSLDSLNSPLHL.

As concerns this clonotype: A much larger clone differs from this one at a single base, so this may be a read error. The rearrangement links TRBV20-1 to TRBJ1-5; weak D call: TRBD1 (5 bases). CDR3 length: 14 residues. Germline CDR1 is DFQATT and CDR2 is SNEGSKA (reference sequence). As DNA, the CDR3 is TGCAGTGCTAAGCCCGGGGGTAGCAATCCGCCCCAGCATTTT. Its protein product is CSAKPGGSNPPQHF.

The chain employs TRBV6-2 or TRBV6-3 and TRBJ1-2; D is unresolved. Trimming removed 5 bases from V and 1 base from J, with 11 bases in between. Per the germline V gene, CDR1 is MNHEY and CDR2 is SVGEGT. The length of the CDR3 is 14 residues. The CDR3 protein is CASSHPVFNYGYTF. The CDR3 bases are TGTGCCAGCAGTCACCCGGTATTTAACTATGGCTACACCTTC.

This clonotype was found many times. This chain connects TRBV4-2 to TRBJ2-7, with 12 bases fitting TRBD2. CDR3 size: 17 residues. CDR1 LGHNA and CDR2 YNFKEQ come from the germline V gene. After removal of 0 bases from V and 5 bases from J, the junction contained 8 bases not matched to a gene. The CDR3 DNA reads TGTGCCAGCAGCCAAGAGGGGCTAGCGGGAGGGCCCGACGAGCAGTACTTC. It specifies CASSQEGLAGGPDEQYF.

A word on this clonotype: A much larger clone lies one base from this, so it may be a read error. This rearrangement joins TRBV7-2 to TRBJ2-5; perhaps TRBD2 as D (7 bases). CDR1 is SGHTA, CDR2 FQGNSA, per germline. This CDR3 has 15 amino acids. CDR3 bases: TGTGCCAGCAGCGCCGGGGCGCGGGGGCAAGAGACCCAGCACTTC. This sequence encodes CASSAGARGQETQHF.

This clonotype was counted many times. The chain combines TRBV20-1 with TRBJ1-6, with 9 bases lining up with TRBD1. V shed 6 bases, J shed 10 bases, and the junction held 4 bases outside the gene matches. Germline CDR1 is DFQATT and CDR2 is SNEGSKA (reference sequence). This CDR3 has 12 residues. This chain's CDR3 is CSADRGDSPLHF. DNA of the CDR3: TGCAGTGCAGACAGGGGGGACTCACCCCTCCACTTT.

This clonotype was seen a few times. A much larger clone sits a single nucleotide away, making a read error possible. The chain couples TRBV5-5 to TRBJ2-7; D unclear. Trimming removed 1 base at V and 6 bases at J, with 8 bases between. Germline V gene lookup returns CDR1 SGHKS and CDR2 YYEKEE (reference sequence). The CDR3 loop spans 12 amino acids. The CDR3, as DNA: TGTGCCAGCAGCTTGCTCAGTTCCGAGCAGTACTTC. Protein: CASSLLSSEQYF.

The gene calls are TRBV18 and TRBJ2-1; perhaps D is TRBD1 or TRBD2 (5 bases each). Germline V CDR1 and CDR2: KGHSH, LQKENI. The CDR3 length is 15 residues. With 1 base removed from V and 4 bases from J, the gap between germline ends came to 11 bases. CDR3 DNA sequence: TGTGCCAGCTCACCACGGGACGGAGATTACAATGAGCAGTTCTTC. Amino acids: CASSPRDGDYNEQFF.

This clonotype came up many times. The chain uses TRBV20-1 and TRBJ1-2; no reliable D call. Germline-derived CDR1 and CDR2 are DFQATT and SNEGSKA (reference sequence). With 3 bases removed from V and 0 bases from J, the gap between germline ends came to 14 bases. This CDR3 is built from 15 residues. The CDR3 sequence is CSASRDISANYGYTF. CDR3 bases: TGCAGTGCTAGTCGCGACATATCGGCTAACTATGGCTACACCTTC.

In its sample, this clonotype was seen many times. V is TRBV7-9 and J is TRBJ2-6; no clear D gene. This CDR3 has 15 residues. The V gene lost 1 base and the J gene lost 0 bases, with 4 bases spanning the gap. Germline-derived CDR1 and CDR2 are SEHNR and FQNEAQ (reference sequence). CDR3 loop: CASSLGSSGANVLTF. The CDR3 DNA reads as TGTGCCAGCAGCTTAGGTAGCTCTGGGGCCAACGTCCTGACTTTC.

The chain recombines TRBV11-2 with TRBJ1-1; D perhaps matches TRBD1 (6 bases). The V end was cut by 0 bases, the J end by 4 bases, with 12 bases between. Germline V gene lookup returns CDR1 SGHAT and CDR2 FQNNGV. The CDR3 loop spans 15 amino acids. This chain's CDR3 is CASSLDGGAGTEAFF. As DNA, the CDR3 is TGTGCCAGCAGCTTAGATGGGGGGGCGGGCACTGAAGCTTTCTTT.

This clonotype occurred many times. This rearrangement joins TRBV11-2 to TRBJ2-2; the D gene could be TRBD1 or TRBD2 (6 bases each). CDR3 size: 15 residues. Trimming stripped 7 bases from V and 5 bases from J, with 17 bases between. Germline V CDR1 and CDR2: SGHAT, FQNNGV. CDR3 sequence (DNA): TGTGCCAGCACCACCTGGGGGGCAGGTACCGGGGAGCTGTTTTTT. Encoded protein: CASTTWGAGTGELFF.

V usage is TRBV7-2 and J usage is TRBJ2-5, with 8 bases lining up with TRBD2. The CDR3 length is 16 residues. V was clipped by 5 bases and J by 5 bases; unmatched bases: 13. Germline V gives CDR1 SGHTA, CDR2 FQGNSA. This CDR3 is CASSPGLAGHGETQYF. CDR3 in DNA: TGTGCCAGCAGCCCCGGTCTAGCGGGCCATGGGGAGACCCAGTACTTC.

The V gene is TRBV27, the J gene TRBJ2-2, with 7 positions matching TRBD1. V shed 5 bases and J 5 bases; nucleotides not matched to a gene: 14. Germline CDR1 and CDR2: MNHEY and SMNVEV (reference sequence). The CDR3 is made up of 17 amino acids. The CDR3 sequence is CASSPRGTDWGTGELFF. CDR3 in DNA: TGTGCCAGCAGTCCAAGAGGGACAGACTGGGGGACCGGGGAGCTGTTTTTT.

The table lists this clonotype with many counts. CDR3 nucleotides: TGTGCCAGCACAGAACAGGTCAATCAGCCCCAGCATTTT. Amino acid sequence: CASTEQVNQPQHF. The chain is built from TRBV6-2 or TRBV6-3 and TRBJ1-5, with D perhaps matching TRBD1 (5 bases). Germline lookup yields CDR1 MNHEY and CDR2 SVGEGT. V lost 7 bases and J lost 3, with 10 bases in between. The CDR3 spans 13 residues.

CDR3 in amino acids: CATSSASSGNQPQHF. CDR3 sequence (DNA): TGTGCCACCAGCAGTGCTAGTTCGGGCAATCAGCCCCAGCATTTT. The chain has TRBV15 and TRBJ1-5; no firm D call. The CDR3 is made up of 15 amino acids. With 3 bases removed from V and 2 bases from J, the gap between germline ends came to 11 bases. Germline CDR1 reads LNHNV; CDR2 reads YYDKDF (reference sequence).

This clonotype has more than one count but fewer than ten. A much more abundant neighbour one base away suggests this may be a read error. The CDR3 does not end in the conserved phenylalanine or tryptophan, so this is likely a read error. V is TRBV20-1 and J is TRBJ2-5; no firm D call. V was shortened by 0 bases and J by 4 bases, with 0 bases between the two germline ends. The CDR3 totals 10 residues. Germline V CDR1 and CDR2: DFQATT, SNEGSKA (reference sequence). The CDR3 bases are TGCAGTGCTAGAGAAGAGACCCAGTACTCC. This gives the protein CSAREETQYS.

This clonotype was counted many times. The chain carries TRBV11-2 and TRBJ2-3; tentatively, D is TRBD2 (6 bases). This CDR3 has 15 amino acids. Germline loops: CDR1 SGHAT, CDR2 FQNNGV. V was trimmed by 2 bases and J by 3 bases, leaving 12 bases between them. CDR3 nucleotides: TGTGCCAGCAGCTTATTAGCCGGGAGTACAGATACGCAGTATTTT. Residues: CASSLLAGSTDTQYF.

Ten or more counts support this clonotype. The CDR3 coding sequence is TGTGCCAGCAGTGATTTGGGACCCGGGGAGCTGTTTTTT. Amino acids: CASSDLGPGELFF. V usage is TRBV2 and J usage is TRBJ2-2; D possibly uses TRBD1 or TRBD2 (5 bases each). Germline assignment: CDR1 SNHLY and CDR2 FYNNEI. Trimming removed 3 bases at V and 6 bases at J, with 8 bases between. The CDR3 extends over 13 amino acids.

V is TRBV20-1 and J is TRBJ2-2; D unresolved. There are 14 residues in the CDR3. V dropped 2 bases and J dropped 0 bases, with 7 bases sitting between them. Germline loops: CDR1 DFQATT, CDR2 SNEGSKA (reference sequence). CDR3 in DNA: TGCAGTGCTAGACCCCAGACGAACACCGGGGAGCTGTTTTTT. It specifies CSARPQTNTGELFF.

This clonotype occurred many times. This rearrangement joins TRBV11-2 to TRBJ2-3; 8 bases match TRBD2. The CDR3 runs to 11 residues. Germline loops: CDR1 SGHAT, CDR2 FQNNGV. Germline trimming cut 9 bases from V and 11 bases from J; bases unmatched to any gene: 7. CDR3 residues: CASTGGVGQYF. The DNA of the CDR3 is TGTGCCAGTACGGGGGGGGTGGGGCAGTATTTT.

This chain uses TRBV7-2 with TRBJ2-3; TRBD1 aligns across 12 bases. Germline V gene data show CDR1 as SGHTA and CDR2 as FQGNSA. The CDR3 is 15 residues long. With V trimmed by 5 bases and J by 4 bases, 4 bases remained unmatched. CDR3 loop: CASSRDRGPSDTQYF. The CDR3 DNA follows: TGTGCCAGCAGCAGGGACAGGGGGCCTTCAGATACGCAGTATTTT.

The CDR3 sequence: CASSQGTVSGNTIYF. The CDR3 nucleotides read TGTGCCAGCTCACAAGGGACAGTCTCTGGAAACACCATATATTTT. This chain connects TRBV18 to TRBJ1-3; 7 bases align to TRBD1. Germline V gene sequence: CDR1 KGHSH, CDR2 LQKENI. The CDR3 has 15 amino acids. V trimming: 4 bases; J trimming: 0 bases; junction bases outside the gene matches: 3.

This clonotype was seen a handful of times. This chain links TRBV7-9 with TRBJ2-2, with D perhaps matching TRBD1 (6 bases). V was cut by 3 bases and J by 4 bases, with 12 bases left in between. The CDR3 has 15 residues. Germline V gene data show CDR1 as SEHNR and CDR2 as FQNEAQ (reference sequence). The CDR3 sequence: CASSFGDTSTGELFF. The CDR3 DNA follows: TGTGCCAGCAGCTTTGGGGACACGAGCACCGGGGAGCTGTTTTTT. Full variable domain (outside the CDR3, taken from reference TRBV7-9 and TRBJ2-2): DTGVSQNPRHKITKRGQNVTFRCDPISEHNRLYWYRQTLGQGPEFLTYFQNEAQLEKSRLLSDRFSAERPKGSFSTLEIQRTEQGDSAMYLCASSFGDTSTGELFFGEGSRLTVL.

About this clonotype: This may be a read error, as it is one base from a much larger clone. This sequence joins TRBV5-4 and TRBJ2-5, with 10 bases matching TRBD2. V gave up 4 bases and J gave up 7 bases; unmatched junction bases: 13. CDR1 is SGHNT, CDR2 YYREEE, per germline (reference sequence). There are 16 residues in the CDR3. The CDR3 protein is CASSVTSGSGGGTQYF. CDR3 DNA: TGTGCCAGCAGCGTGACTAGCGGGTCGGGAGGAGGGACCCAGTACTTC. Using reference TRBV5-4 and TRBJ2-5 for the parts outside the CDR3, the full variable domain is ETGVTQSPTHLIKTRGQQVTLRCSSQSGHNTVSWYQQALGQGPQFIFQYYREEENGRGNFPPRFSGLQFPNYSSELNVNALELDDSALYLCASSVTSGSGGGTQYFGPGTRLLVL.

Note on this clonotype: This may stem from a read error, because a much larger clone lies one nucleotide away. The chain recombines TRBV19 with TRBJ2-1; 8 bases agree with TRBD2. The CDR3 totals 15 residues. Germline CDR1 is LNHDA and CDR2 is SQIVND (reference sequence). After removal of 8 bases from V and 4 bases from J, the junction contained 10 bases not matched to a gene. CDR3 region: CASSSGGGLYNEQFF. CDR3 nucleotide sequence: TGTGCCAGTTCCTCTGGCGGGGGGCTATACAATGAGCAGTTCTTC.

This clonotype turned up a few times. A read error may explain this, as a much larger clone is one base away. This is likely a read error, given that the CDR3 carries no conserved phenylalanine or tryptophan at its end. CDR3 sequence reads: CASSTVWGGDPEGYTS. CDR3 nucleotide sequence: TGTGCCAGTAGCACCGTGTGGGGGGGCGACCCTGAGGGCTACACCTCC. The chain links TRBV19 to TRBJ1-2, with D possibly TRBD1 on 6 matching bases. V was pared by 6 bases and J by 8 bases, with 25 bases between. The CDR3 runs to 16 residues. Germline CDR1 reads LNHDA; CDR2 reads SQIVND (reference sequence).

The sample holds many counts of this clonotype. The chain's CDR3 is CSARDGEWSYGYTF. As DNA, the CDR3 is TGCAGTGCTAGAGATGGGGAGTGGAGCTATGGCTACACCTTC. V is TRBV20-1 and J is TRBJ1-2; D gene unclear. Trimming pared 0 bases from V and 4 bases from J, leaving 12 bases between. The germline CDR1 and CDR2 sequences are DFQATT and SNEGSKA (reference sequence). The CDR3 contains 14 residues.